A selection of T cell receptor beta chains follows, all from one sample in a study of resident and recirculating memory T cells in vitiligo. The protocol was immunoSEQ multiplex PCR, while the TCRdb copy is restricted to in-frame clones and leaves out a portion. The sample has around 38,000 clones; around 90% are singletons. Sample: blood. The receptors originated from a male donor with vitiligo. The CDR3 runs from the conserved cysteine through the conserved F or W. The D gene is left open where the match is weak. Expanded clones get a size class; other rows say once, few or many, or leave the size out.

clone_size	d_call	j_call	v_call	cdr3_length	cdr3_nt	cdr3_aa
-	TRBD2	TRBJ2-7	TRBV6-1	12	TGTGCCAGCCACGGCCTAGCGGGGGAGCAGTACTTC	CASHGLAGEQYF
-	-	TRBJ1-1	TRBV7-3	11	TGTGCCAGCAGCGCCGGGGGGAAAGCTTTCTTT	CASSAGGKAFF
once	-	TRBJ1-1	TRBV18	13	TGTGCCAGCTCACCACACATGAACACTGAAGCTTTCTTT	CASSPHMNTEAFF
-	-	TRBJ2-1	TRBV5-1	16	TGCGCCAGCAGCTTCTCCGCTGTCAGCTCCTACAATGAGCAGTTCTTC	CASSFSAVSSYNEQFF
-	-	TRBJ1-2	TRBV18	14	TGTGCCAGCTCACCAGATCAGGTCAACTATGGCTACACCTTC	CASSPDQVNYGYTF
-	-	TRBJ1-1	TRBV9	15	TGTGCCAGCAGCCCCGGGGGGCCGGGGAACACTGAAGCTTTCTTT	CASSPGGPGNTEAFF
once	-	TRBJ2-3	TRBV6-1	10	TGTGCCAGCAACACGGATACGCAGTATTTT	CASNTDTQYF
once	-	TRBJ2-3	TRBV7-2	14	TGTGCCAGCAGCTTAGACCCCCGGGGAGATACGCAGTATTTT	CASSLDPRGDTQYF
-	TRBD2	TRBJ2-1	TRBV6-4	13	TGTGCCAGCAGTGCGGCTAGCGGTGATGAGCAGTTCTTC	CASSAASGDEQFF
-	-	TRBJ1-2	TRBV4-2	14	TGTGCCAGCAGCCCCCCCTTAGGACAGCGGGGCTACACCTTC	CASSPPLGQRGYTF
-	TRBD1	TRBJ2-1	TRBV4-1	15	TGCGCCAGCAGCCGATACACTCAACAGGGGGGTGAGCAGTTCTTC	CASSRYTQQGGEQFF
-	-	TRBJ1-2	TRBV7-6	15	TGTGCCAGCAGCTCGAGCGCACAGGGCGACTATGGCTACACCTTC	CASSSSAQGDYGYTF
once	-	TRBJ1-1	TRBV10-1	12	TGCGCCAGTTGGGGCCCGAACACTGAAGCTTTCTTT	CASWGPNTEAFF
-	-	TRBJ2-5	TRBV30	13	TGTGCCTGGAGCGGGCTAGCAGGCGAGACCCAGTACTTC	CAWSGLAGETQYF